This T cell receptor beta chain was sequenced during a study of PD-L1 blockade in urothelial cancer. The V segment lost 1 base and the J segment 8 bases; nucleotides outside the gene matches: 6. CDR3 length equals 15 residues. CDR1 SGHVS and CDR2 FQNEAQ come from the germline V gene. TCRdb keeps only in-frame clones here, not all; method: immunoSEQ multiplex PCR. The sample has about 90,000 clones, 83% seen once; the top ten hold around 8%. Time point given: peripheral blood 6 weeks after treatment start. The specimen was PBMCs, collected around atezolizumab (anti-PD-L1) treatment. This TCR derives from a man between 65 and 85 years old with urothelial cancer. The chain couples TRBV7-8 to TRBJ1-3; 9 bases fit TRBD1. The CDR3 region is CASSLEQGAKYTIYF. CDR3 bases: TGTGCCAGCAGCTTAGAACAGGGGGCGAAGTACACCATATATTTT. Complete variable domain (other parts from reference TRBV7-8 and TRBJ1-3): GAGVSQSPRYKVAKRGQDVALRCDPISGHVSLFWYQQALGQGPEFLTYFQNEAQLDKSGLPSDRFFAERPEGSVSTLKIQRTQQEDSAVYLCASSLEQGAKYTIYFGEGSWLTVV.